One sample yielded the 31 T cell receptor beta chains listed below, sequenced in a study of radiotherapy plus CTLA-4 blockade in lung cancer. Sequencing used immunoSEQ multiplex PCR; TCRdb keeps in-frame clones, though not all of them. The data show about 59,000 clones, 65% to 80% seen once. The specimen was peripheral blood, collected from a patient treated with radiotherapy plus ipilimumab. Receptors were obtained from a human donor with non-small cell lung cancer whose response to radiotherapy plus ipilimumab could not be evaluated.

The J gene is TRBJ2-7, the V gene TRBV6-5, with D uncertain. Per the germline V gene, CDR1 is MNHEY and CDR2 is SVGAGI. Trimming left V 5 bases short and J 6 bases short, with 11 bases between. The CDR3 length is 12 residues. The CDR3 sequence: CASSRVVGEQYF. The CDR3 DNA follows: TGTGCCAGCAGTCGAGTAGTTGGCGAGCAGTACTTC.

The chain carries TRBV6-1 and TRBJ2-3; the D gene is possibly TRBD1 (6 bases). Trimming shortened V by 6 bases and J by 4 bases, and 11 bases separated the two germline ends. Germline V lookup: CDR1 MNHNS, CDR2 SASEGT. The CDR3 runs to 13 residues. CDR3 nucleotide sequence: TGTGCCAGCAGGGGGGCCTCATCAGATACGCAGTATTTT. Translation gives CASRGASSDTQYF.

V gene TRBV9 combines with J gene TRBJ2-2; D ambiguous. Germline V gene sequence: CDR1 SGDLS, CDR2 YYNGEE. This CDR3 has 12 amino acids. Trimming cost V 4 bases and J 2 bases, with 3 bases left between them. The DNA for the CDR3 is TGTGCCAGCAGCCTTAACACCGGGGAGCTGTTTTTT. Translation gives CASSLNTGELFF.

The gene calls are TRBV18 and TRBJ2-5; 8 bases fit TRBD1. CDR1 is KGHSH and CDR2 is LQKENI in the germline V gene. V shed 3 bases and J 5 bases; nucleotides not matched to a gene: 11. This CDR3 contains 16 residues. The CDR3 DNA reads TGTGCCAGCTCACCCCGACCCCAGGGGGCAGGGGAGACCCAGTACTTC. Its protein is CASSPRPQGAGETQYF.

The chain carries TRBV7-6 and TRBJ1-2, with 7 bases matching TRBD1. Germline CDR1 is SGHVS and CDR2 is FNYEAQ. V shed 5 bases and J 8 bases; nucleotides not matched to a gene: 14. The CDR3 sequence is 15 residues long. The CDR3: CASSPISEGGRGYTF. The CDR3 bases are TGTGCCAGCAGCCCTATCAGTGAAGGGGGCAGGGGCTACACCTTC.

This clone was recorded a few times. This rearrangement joins TRBV7-9 to TRBJ2-2; D uncertain. This CDR3 contains 12 residues. Trimming stripped 5 bases from V and 6 bases from J, with 7 bases between. Per germline, CDR1 SEHNR and CDR2 FQNEAQ (reference sequence). CDR3 coding DNA: TGTGCCAGCAGCGCCCCAGCCGGGGAGCTGTTTTTT. As protein: CASSAPAGELFF.

This chain joins TRBV5-1 and TRBJ1-2; D is undetermined. Germline lookup yields CDR1 SGHRS and CDR2 YFSETQ. The CDR3 runs 15 residues. Trimming pared 0 bases from V and 4 bases from J, leaving 13 bases between. CDR3 in amino acids: CASSLGFRVRYGYTF. CDR3 DNA: TGCGCCAGCAGCTTGGGTTTCCGCGTTCGCTATGGCTACACCTTC.

The chain is built from TRBV7-6 and TRBJ1-2; possibly TRBD1 for D (5 bases). The CDR3 consists of 12 residues. Trimming left V 5 bases short and J 8 bases short, with 12 bases between. Germline-derived CDR1 and CDR2 are SGHVS and FNYEAQ. CDR3 sequence reads: CASSDWAGGYTF. Written as DNA, the CDR3 is TGTGCCAGCAGCGACTGGGCAGGGGGCTACACCTTC.

The V and J genes are TRBV5-1 and TRBJ1-1; D unresolved. The V end was cut by 2 bases, the J end by 3 bases, with 8 bases between. Germline V gives CDR1 SGHRS, CDR2 YFSETQ. This CDR3 is built from 13 residues. CDR3 residues: CASSLEEDTEAFF. CDR3 DNA sequence: TGCGCCAGCAGCTTAGAGGAGGACACTGAAGCTTTCTTT.

The chain links TRBV7-3 to TRBJ2-5; D may be TRBD2 (6 bases). V was clipped by 3 bases and J by 4 bases, with 9 bases between them. Germline CDR1 SGHTA, CDR2 FQGTGA. The CDR3 totals 13 residues. The CDR3: CASSLSSGETQYF. Here the CDR3 DNA reads TGTGCCAGCAGCTTGAGTAGCGGAGAGACCCAGTACTTC.

The V call is TRBV7-9, the J call TRBJ2-7; unclear D gene. The germline CDR1 and CDR2 sequences are SEHNR and FQNEAQ (reference sequence). There are 12 residues in the CDR3. Trimming left V 3 bases short and J 9 bases short, with 12 bases between. Here the CDR3 reads CASSFTESGQYF. DNA for the CDR3: TGTGCCAGCAGCTTCACAGAGAGTGGGCAGTACTTC.

This chain joins TRBV30 and TRBJ2-3, with D maybe TRBD1 (6 bases). Trimming took off 6 bases at V and 2 bases at J, with 15 bases between the two ends. The germline V gene encodes CDR1 GTSNPN and CDR2 SVGIG (reference sequence). This CDR3 is built from 14 residues. CDR3 residues: CACRIQGPTDTQYF. CDR3 nucleotides: TGTGCCTGCCGAATACAGGGCCCCACAGATACGCAGTATTTT.

The chain employs TRBV7-9 and TRBJ1-1; D not resolved. The length of the CDR3 is 13 residues. V was shortened by 3 bases and J by 3 bases, with 8 bases between the two germline ends. CDR1 and CDR2 (germline): SEHNR, FQNEAQ (reference sequence). CDR3 region: CASSFQRYTEAFF. The CDR3 DNA reads as TGTGCCAGCAGCTTTCAGAGGTACACTGAAGCTTTCTTT. Together with reference TRBV7-9 and TRBJ1-1, the CDR3 gives the full variable domain: DTGVSQNPRHKITKRGQNVTFRCDPISEHNRLYWYRQTLGQGPEFLTYFQNEAQLEKSRLLSDRFSAERPKGSFSTLEIQRTEQGDSAMYLCASSFQRYTEAFFGQGTRLTVV.

This sequence joins TRBV7-9 and TRBJ2-2, with D unresolved. Trimming pared 1 base from V and 3 bases from J, leaving 12 bases between. CDR1 and CDR2 (germline): SEHNR, FQNEAQ (reference sequence). This CDR3 region has 16 residues. DNA for the CDR3: TGTGCCAGCAGCTTAGTTCTAGGAGACGACACCGGGGAGCTGTTTTTT. Residues: CASSLVLGDDTGELFF.

This clone has only a few counts. CDR3 in amino acids: CASSPLGDDRYEQYF. The CDR3 bases are TGTGCCAGCAGCCCCCTTGGAGATGATAGATACGAGCAGTACTTC. The chain joins TRBV6-6 to TRBJ2-7; D not resolved. Germline assignment: CDR1 MNHNY and CDR2 SVGAGI (reference sequence). The CDR3 contains 15 residues. Trimming removed 6 bases from V and 4 bases from J, with 19 bases in between.

V and J are TRBV28 and TRBJ2-7; D uncertain. Trimming cost V 2 bases and J 0 bases, with 5 bases left between them. The CDR3 covers 13 residues. CDR1 is MDHEN, CDR2 SYDVKM, per germline. The CDR3 is CASSLTSSYEQYF. The DNA for the CDR3 is TGTGCCAGCAGTTTAACCAGCTCCTACGAGCAGTACTTC. Complete variable domain (other parts from reference TRBV28 and TRBJ2-7): DVKVTQSSRYLVKRTGEKVFLECVQDMDHENMFWYRQDPGLGLRLIYFSYDVKMKEKGDIPEGYSVSREKKERFSLILESASTNQTSMYLCASSLTSSYEQYFGPGTRLTVT.

The chain uses TRBV4-2 and TRBJ2-1; D is uncertain. CDR3 length: 13 amino acids. The V end lost 4 bases, the J end lost 9 bases, and 13 bases lay between the germline ends. Germline V gene data show CDR1 as LGHNA and CDR2 as YNFKEQ. The CDR3 sequence is CASSLVLLGEQFF. The CDR3, as DNA: TGTGCCAGCAGCCTCGTCCTCCTCGGTGAGCAGTTCTTC.

This chain connects TRBV6-6 to TRBJ1-1, with D hard to call. Trimming took 8 bases from V and 0 from J, leaving 10 bases between them. This CDR3 has 13 residues. Per germline, CDR1 MNHNY and CDR2 SVGAGI (reference sequence). The CDR3 nucleotides read TGTGCCAGCCTGACGGGGATGAACACTGAAGCTTTCTTT. Protein product: CASLTGMNTEAFF.

The rearrangement links TRBV9 to TRBJ1-4, with D tentatively TRBD1 (5 bases). The CDR3 consists of 15 residues. V was trimmed by 4 bases and J by 2 bases, leaving 12 bases between them. Germline-derived CDR1 and CDR2 are SGDLS and YYNGEE. Here the CDR3 reads CASSRGEGTNEKLFF. In DNA, the CDR3 is TGTGCCAGCAGCCGGGGGGAAGGGACTAATGAAAAACTGTTTTTT.

The V call is TRBV6-1, the J call TRBJ1-4; D might be TRBD1 (6 bases). Per germline, CDR1 MNHNS and CDR2 SASEGT. The CDR3 length is 14 residues. Trimming removed 3 bases at V and 1 base at J, with 6 bases between. The CDR3 protein is CASSDRGTNEKLFF. For the CDR3, the DNA is TGTGCCAGCAGTGACAGGGGAACTAATGAAAAACTGTTTTTT.

Only a few counts were recorded for this clone. This sequence joins TRBV6-1 and TRBJ1-1; D uncertain. The CDR3 consists of 15 residues. CDR1 MNHNS and CDR2 SASEGT come from the germline V gene. V dropped 1 base and J dropped 3 bases, with 12 bases sitting between them. CDR3 sequence (DNA): TGTGCCAGCAGTGAAGTTTGGGGAGCGGACACTGAAGCTTTCTTT. This translates into CASSEVWGADTEAFF.

This chain joins TRBV27 and TRBJ2-1; maybe TRBD1 (5 bases). Trimming left V 5 bases short and J 10 bases short, with 12 bases between. The CDR3 loop spans 12 amino acids. The germline gives CDR1 MNHEY, CDR2 SMNVEV (reference sequence). The CDR3 region is CASSPRRGEQFF. For the CDR3, the DNA is TGTGCCAGCAGTCCGCGTAGGGGAGAGCAGTTCTTC.

This clone was counted between two and nine times. CDR3 DNA sequence: TGTGCCAGCAGTTTCCGACACCTATCCTACGAGCAGTACTTC. Protein sequence: CASSFRHLSYEQYF. V is TRBV6-5 and J is TRBJ2-7; D uncertain. The CDR3 runs 14 residues. Germline CDR1 and CDR2: MNHEY and SVGAGI. Trimming took 4 bases from V and 1 from J, leaving 11 bases between them.

This chain joins TRBV18 and TRBJ1-1, with D perhaps TRBD1 (6 bases). Germline V gene data show CDR1 as KGHSH and CDR2 as LQKENI. Deletions cut 2 bases from V and 1 base from J, with 11 bases between. This CDR3 region has 15 residues. CDR3 nucleotides: TGTGCCAGCTCACCATTAAGACAGGAGAACACTGAAGCTTTCTTT. Translation: CASSPLRQENTEAFF.

This clone was seen just once. CDR3 in DNA: TGTGCCAGCAGACCCGGGACTAGCGGTACCTACGAGCAGTACTTC. It codes for CASRPGTSGTYEQYF. This rearrangement joins TRBV28 to TRBJ2-7; TRBD2 agrees at 11 bases. Trimming removed 6 bases from V and 2 bases from J; junction bases left unmatched: 6. The CDR3 runs 15 residues. Germline CDR1 is MDHEN and CDR2 is SYDVKM.

V and J are TRBV6-5 and TRBJ1-4; D is possibly TRBD1 (5 bases). The CDR3 is 13 residues long. V lost 5 bases and J 3 bases, leaving 7 bases between the germline ends. Germline loops: CDR1 MNHEY, CDR2 SVGAGI. The CDR3 loop reads CASSRQPNEKLFF. CDR3 sequence (DNA): TGTGCCAGCAGTCGACAGCCTAATGAAAAACTGTTTTTT.

This rearrangement joins TRBV7-2 to TRBJ2-5; 11 nucleotides align to TRBD2. This CDR3 comprises 17 residues. With 5 bases clipped from V and 4 bases from J, the junction kept 12 bases outside the gene matches. Germline CDR1 and CDR2: SGHTA and FQGNSA. The CDR3 region is CASSLSGRDGGVETQYF. CDR3 DNA: TGTGCCAGCAGCCTTAGCGGGAGGGACGGGGGGGTAGAGACCCAGTACTTC.

This clone was seen a handful of times. The J gene is TRBJ1-2, the V gene TRBV4-2; no clear D. The CDR3 contains 14 residues. V was cut by 3 bases and J by 3 bases, with 11 bases left in between. Germline V CDR1 and CDR2: LGHNA, YNFKEQ. CDR3 DNA: TGTGCCAGCAGCCAGGCGGGGATGGACTATGGCTACACCTTC. Amino acid sequence: CASSQAGMDYGYTF.

The chain combines TRBV5-1 with TRBJ2-3; 8 bases fit TRBD2. V lost 1 base, J lost 2 bases, and 9 bases stayed unmatched. The CDR3 covers 17 residues. Germline-derived CDR1 and CDR2 are SGHRS and YFSETQ. The CDR3 protein is CASSLSARAGDTDTQYF. In DNA, the CDR3 is TGCGCCAGCAGCTTGTCAGCGCGAGCGGGGGACACAGATACGCAGTATTTT.

This clone was observed a single time. This chain links TRBV29-1 with TRBJ1-1, with D uncertain. The CDR3 sequence is 13 residues long. Germline V gene data show CDR1 as SQVTM and CDR2 as ANQGSEA. The V gene lost 1 base and the J gene lost 4 bases, with 10 bases spanning the gap. This CDR3 is CSVEVTAGTEAFF. Written as DNA, the CDR3 is TGCAGCGTTGAAGTAACAGCGGGCACTGAAGCTTTCTTT.

The rearrangement uses TRBV11-1 and TRBJ2-3; TRBD2 matches 10 bases. This CDR3 spans 15 amino acids. Germline CDR1 SGHAT, CDR2 FQDESV (reference sequence). V dropped 4 bases and J dropped 4; count of bases not matched to a gene: 5. DNA of the CDR3: TGTGCCAGCAGCTCCCATCTAGCGGGGGCAGATACGCAGTATTTT. Its translation is CASSSHLAGADTQYF.